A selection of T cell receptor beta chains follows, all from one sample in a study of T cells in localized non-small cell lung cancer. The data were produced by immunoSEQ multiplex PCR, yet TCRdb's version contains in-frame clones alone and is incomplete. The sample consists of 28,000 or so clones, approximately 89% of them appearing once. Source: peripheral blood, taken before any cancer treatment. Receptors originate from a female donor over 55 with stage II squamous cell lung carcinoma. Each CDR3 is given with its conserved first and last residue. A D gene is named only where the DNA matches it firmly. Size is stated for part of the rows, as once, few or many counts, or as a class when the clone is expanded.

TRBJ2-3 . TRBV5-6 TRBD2 CASSWTSGTDTQYF TGTGCCAGCAGCTGGACTAGCGGCACAGATACGCAGTATTTT
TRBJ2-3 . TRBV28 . CASSSSQLDTQYF TGTGCCAGCAGTTCATCACAACTAGATACGCAGTATTTT
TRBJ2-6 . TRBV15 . CATSHGYSGANVLTF TGTGCCACCAGCCACGGCTACTCTGGGGCCAACGTCCTGACTTTC
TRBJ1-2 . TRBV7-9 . CASSPEQYGYTF TGTGCCAGCAGCCCGGAGCAGTATGGCTACACCTTC
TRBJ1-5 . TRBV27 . CASSLDSGNQPQHF TGTGCCAGCAGTTTGGACAGTGGCAATCAGCCCCAGCATTTT
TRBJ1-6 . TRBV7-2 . CASSRASGYNSPLHF TGTGCCAGCAGCCGCGCCTCCGGGTACAATTCACCCCTCCACTTT
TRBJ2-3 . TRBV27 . CASSPSWSTDTQYF TGTGCCAGCAGTCCCAGCTGGAGCACAGATACGCAGTATTTT
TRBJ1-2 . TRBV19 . CASSLSWGQDYGYTF TGTGCCAGTAGTCTGTCTTGGGGGCAAGACTATGGCTACACCTTC
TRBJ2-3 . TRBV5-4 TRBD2 CATAGYGRADTQYF TGTGCCACCGCTGGATACGGGAGGGCAGATACGCAGTATTTT
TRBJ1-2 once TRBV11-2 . CASSPRGTYGYTF TGTGCCAGCAGCCCGAGGGGGACCTATGGCTACACCTTC
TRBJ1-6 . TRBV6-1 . CASSEVDGYSPLHF TGTGCCAGCAGTGAAGTGGACGGGTATTCACCCCTCCACTTT
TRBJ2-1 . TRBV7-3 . CASSLETTTYNEQFF TGTGCCAGCAGCTTGGAGACGACCACCTACAATGAGCAGTTCTTC
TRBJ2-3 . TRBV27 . CASREALVEYF TGTGCCAGTAGAGAGGCCCTTGTGGAGTATTTT
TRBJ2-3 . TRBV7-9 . CASSLQRDTQYF TGTGCCAGCAGCTTACAACGAGATACGCAGTATTTT
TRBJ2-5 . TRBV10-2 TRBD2 CASTPGAGGLQETQYF TGCGCCAGCACCCCCGGGGCGGGGGGCCTCCAAGAGACCCAGTACTTC
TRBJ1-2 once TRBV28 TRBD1 CASSFPKTGDGGYTF TGTGCCAGCAGTTTCCCCAAGACAGGGGATGGCGGCTACACCTTC
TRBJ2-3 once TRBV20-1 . CSQALGDTQYF TGCAGCCAAGCCCTGGGGGATACGCAGTATTTT